The T cell receptor beta chain under discussion was sequenced for a study of immune evolution from preneoplasia to lung adenocarcinoma. Repertoires were generated with immunoSEQ multiplex PCR, while TCRdb's copy carries only in-frame clones and drops some. The data show 5,000 to 6,500 clones, approximately 75% seen once. CDR3 size: 14 residues. Germline CDR1 and CDR2: MDHEN and SYDVKM. The germline V and J ends were trimmed by 6 bases and 2 bases, with 13 bases remaining between them. Study-level points and caveats: Normal lung had the highest top T cell clone frequencies.

Notes on this clone: The antigen is unknown.

This TCR was recovered from a donor at least 70 years old with lung adenocarcinoma. Input material: FFPE adjacent normal lung tissue. The chain joins TRBV28 to TRBJ1-2; D uncertain. The DNA of the CDR3 is TGTGCCAGCAGCCACGATTGGCAGAACTATGGCTACACCTTC. This encodes CASSHDWQNYGYTF.